The sequence of this T cell receptor (beta chain) was determined in a study of cytotoxic CD8 clonotypes in ibrutinib-treated CLL. Background on the study: The subjects consisted of roughly twelve relapsed/refractory and fewer than 16 treatment-naive individuals, with 17 IGHV unmutated. Mean per-sample yields comprised 255,043 productive templates and tens of thousands of productive rearrangements.

PBMCs were cryopreserved, and 1.5 to 2 micrograms of genomic DNA from them went into TCR beta libraries. The table lists this clone with a count of one. Its cognate antigen is unknown. Regarding the study as a whole: Few clonotypes were public, and these shrank or held steady under treatment.

Trimming shortened V by 3 bases and J by 2 bases, and 2 bases separated the two germline ends. In germline, CDR1 is ENHRY, CDR2 SYGVKD. The CDR3 spans 12 residues. Profiled with immunoSEQ multiplex PCR; TCRdb holds only in-frame clones, not every one. The sample records 250,000 to 350,000 clones, 76% being singletons. The rearrangement uses TRBV10-3 and TRBJ2-1, with unresolved D. This specimen consisted of PBMCs, obtained at disease progression, from a patient treated with ibrutinib. The TCR sequence derives from a human donor with chronic lymphocytic leukemia. The CDR3 nucleotides read TGTGCCATCAGTGATACCTACAATGAGCAGTTCTTC. Amino acid sequence: CAISDTYNEQFF.